Listed below are T cell receptor beta chains from one sample, sequenced in a study of blood T cell repertoires in COVID-19. The method was immunoSEQ multiplex PCR; TCRdb's version includes in-frame clones alone and lacks a portion of them. Of 120,000 to 150,000 clones in the sample, approximately 90% were seen once. Sequencing input: peripheral blood. Every receptor here comes from a woman aged 80 or over with acute or convalescent COVID-19. Each CDR3 is given with its conserved first and last residue. Fields, in order: J gene, V gene, D gene, clone size, CDR3 protein, CDR3 DNA. The D gene is left open where the match is weak. Size is stated for part of the rows, as once, few or many counts, or as a class when the clone is expanded.

>TRBJ2-7|TRBV9|-|-
CASSVGPDSSYEQYF
TGTGCCAGCAGCGTAGGGCCAGACAGCTCCTACGAGCAGTACTTC
>TRBJ1-2|TRBV27|TRBD1|-
CASSLARGNGYTF
TGTGCCAGCAGTTTAGCCAGGGGGAATGGCTACACCTTC
>TRBJ1-6|TRBV7-2|-|once
CASSLAVTYNSPLHF
TGTGCCAGCAGCTTGGCCGTCACCTATAATTCACCCCTCCACTTT
>TRBJ1-5|TRBV16|-|once
CASSLSGGWHQPQHF
TGTGCCAGCAGCCTCTCGGGGGGCTGGCATCAGCCCCAGCATTTT
>TRBJ2-1|TRBV3-1/TRBV3-2|TRBD2|few
CASSHGPGLAPSYNEQFF
TGTGCCAGCAGCCATGGTCCGGGACTAGCGCCTTCCTACAATGAGCAGTTCTTC
>TRBJ1-2|TRBV12-3/TRBV12-4|-|-
CASSSAGGYGYTF
TGTGCCAGCAGTTCCGCTGGGGGGTATGGCTACACCTTC
>TRBJ2-1|TRBV7-3|-|-
CASSPQLSNEQFF
TGTGCCAGCAGCCCTCAACTGTCCAATGAGCAGTTCTTC
>TRBJ2-1|TRBV4-1|-|-
CASSQEWGDNEQFF
TGCGCCAGCAGCCAAGAATGGGGGGACAATGAGCAGTTCTTC
>TRBJ2-2|TRBV28|-|-
CASSVTGSAGGELFF
TGTGCCAGCAGTGTCACAGGATCGGCGGGAGGGGAGCTGTTTTTT
>TRBJ1-4|TRBV5-1|-|-
CASSSIGITGRAYEKLFF
TGCGCCAGCAGCTCAATTGGTATAACAGGGCGAGCTTATGAAAAACTGTTTTTT